Reported below is one TCR beta chain. Germline loops: CDR1 ENHRY, CDR2 SYGVKD. V lost 4 bases, J lost 0 bases, and 12 bases lay in between. The CDR3 extends over 15 amino acids. The record originates from a study of T cells in Graves' hyperthyroidism and ophthalmopathy. Study background: At the time of initial diagnosis and before any treatment, peripheral blood was collected.

RNA transcripts served as the template for amplifying TCR beta CDR3 regions. HTBI primers were the set used in a first-round RT-PCR of the TCR CDR3. Each CDR3 protein gets one entry after TCRdb re-called the multiplex PCR reads with MiXCR. The sample includes about 360,000 distinct CDR3 sequences, 15% to 18% of them seen just once. This chain joins TRBV10-3 and TRBJ1-1, with a tentative D call TRBD1 (5 bases). Sequenced material: blood. The receptor's source is a woman under 30 with Graves' hyperthyroidism that later progressed to Graves' ophthalmopathy. CDR3 nucleotides: TGTGCCATCAGTGGACGGAAGGACATGAACACTGAAGCTTTCTTT. Protein sequence: CAISGRKDMNTEAFF.